Listed below are T cell receptor beta chains from one sample, sequenced in a study of shared clonotypes between healthy human individuals. Assay used: immunoSEQ multiplex PCR; TCRdb lists only in-frame clones, some missing. The sample has about 690,000 clones; roughly 88% are singletons. Sample: memory CD8+ T cells from PBMCs. The source of these receptors is a man between 18 and 29 years old in good health. Some clones in this sample may be carry-over from other donors' samples. CDR3s include the opening cysteine and the closing phenylalanine or tryptophan. The order of the fields is J gene, V gene, clone size, D gene, CDR3 protein, CDR3 DNA. D genes are given only for firm matches. Not all rows give a size; the values are once, few, many and, for expanded clones, a class.

TRBJ2-7 | TRBV10-3 | - | TRBD2 | CAIMGTSSSGGQYF | TGTGCCATCATGGGGACTAGCAGCAGTGGGGGGCAGTACTTC
TRBJ2-1 | TRBV7-8 | - | - | CASSLEVSSYNEQFF | TGTGCCAGCAGCTTAGAGGTGAGCTCCTACAATGAGCAGTTCTTC
TRBJ1-4 | TRBV19 | - | - | CASSIGGRLNEKLFF | TGTGCCAGTAGTATTGGCGGACGGCTGAATGAAAAACTGTTTTTT
TRBJ2-7 | TRBV5-5 | - | - | CASSADFAEQYF | TGTGCCAGCAGTGCAGATTTTGCCGAGCAGTACTTC
TRBJ1-1 | TRBV27 | - | - | CASSLGPTGFTEAFF | TGTGCCAGCAGTTTAGGACCTACTGGATTCACTGAAGCTTTCTTT
TRBJ1-2 | TRBV10-3 | - | TRBD1 | CAISELIPRDRGSGYGYTF | TGTGCCATCAGTGAGCTTATCCCCCGGGACAGGGGCTCTGGCTATGGCTACACCTTC
TRBJ2-7 | TRBV9 | - | - | CASSVNVDYEQYF | TGTGCCAGCAGCGTAAACGTAGACTACGAGCAGTACTTC
TRBJ2-5 | TRBV7-8 | once | TRBD1 | CASSGTRQGMGETQYF | TGTGCCAGCAGCGGAACCCGACAGGGAATGGGAGAGACCCAGTACTTC
TRBJ2-3 | TRBV28 | - | - | CASSNFRGGTDTQYF | TGTGCCAGCAGTAATTTCAGGGGTGGCACAGATACGCAGTATTTT
TRBJ2-3 | TRBV5-1 | - | - | CASSPPNSERWGDTQYF | TGCGCCAGCAGCCCTCCTAATTCGGAGAGGTGGGGGGATACGCAGTATTTT
TRBJ2-2 | TRBV11-3 | - | TRBD1 | CASSPWGQGVDTGELFF | TGTGCCAGCAGCCCATGGGGACAGGGGGTAGACACCGGGGAGCTGTTTTTT
TRBJ1-1 | TRBV4-2 | - | - | CASSQPGSLNTEAFF | TGTGCCAGCAGTCAACCCGGGTCCCTGAACACTGAAGCTTTCTTT
TRBJ2-3 | TRBV2 | - | - | CASSDGRATDTQYF | TGTGCCAGCAGTGATGGGCGGGCGACTGATACGCAGTATTTT
TRBJ2-7 | TRBV5-6 | - | TRBD2 | CASSLETSGFPYEQYF | TGTGCCAGCAGCTTGGAGACTAGCGGGTTCCCCTACGAGCAGTACTTC
TRBJ2-7 | TRBV2 | - | - | CAMSQKGRGEQYF | TGTGCCATGTCCCAGAAGGGAAGAGGAGAGCAGTACTTC
TRBJ1-5 | TRBV7-9 | - | - | CASSPGGVGGNQPQHF | TGTGCCAGCAGCCCTGGGGGGGTCGGGGGCAATCAGCCCCAGCATTTT